Described below is a single T cell receptor beta chain sequence and its context. Its antigen target is currently unknown. No qualities accompany the bases; no much larger clone lies one base away. The immunoSEQ Assay, a bias-controlled multiplex PCR, was used to amplify TCRbeta CDR3 regions from genomic DNA. Per the original workflow: Nucleated cell counts per sample were estimated from amplification of reference gene primers within the assay. Sequence reads were collapsed and filtered to measure the absolute abundance of every unique TCRbeta CDR3 rearrangement. For each sample, productive Simpson clonality was calculated by taking the square root of Simpson's diversity index across productive rearrangements. In TCRdb, the immuneACCESS table is reduced to in-frame sequences with V and J assigned. These tables do not hold every clone; where another copy was compared, an unresolved V gene accounts for under half, and the others remain unexplained. V, J and clone size are those of that table, while D and trimming were read from the DNA. Counted in this sample were 90,000 or so clones; approximately 90% of them appeared once. The ten largest clones add up to about 1.8% of the sample.

These data come from a study of blood T cell repertoires in COVID-19 (dated by TCRdb to 2019 to 2021). Study-level background: The collaborator samples originated in the United States, Italy and Spain and spanned the acute and convalescent phases of COVID-19. The material from the prospective study consisted of cDNA or gDNA derived from T cells, B-cell-depleted T cells, or PBMCs. The dataset comprised deeply sampled blood TCRbeta repertoires from subjects exposed to, actively infected with, or recovered from COVID-19. A freely available public database, intended as a resource for researchers studying the immune response to SARS-CoV-2, is where the repertoires were released. Samples were obtained from the ongoing ImmuneRACE study (first 160 participants) and from 1,254 subjects provided by 6 global collaborators. Nearly every sample came with metadata listing a de-identified subject ID, COVID-19 status, age in years and sex. Where available, HLA class I and class II types were taken from metadata supplied by the sample provider and were not determined by assay-based typing. The full study reports these points: Clinical and demographic metadata were provided uncurated, with the amount varying by source and participant.

Each collaborating institution followed its own protocols to collect whole blood in K2EDTA tubes. Collaborator samples were shipped for TCRbeta analysis as frozen whole blood, isolated PBMCs, or DNA extracted from either sample type. The CDR3 holds 16 amino acids from the cysteine to the phenylalanine. The kept DNA is CDR3 alone, 48 bases in frame from the first base. V loses 4 bases at its end and J loses 2 bases; junction bases beyond the gene matches: 10. Taken from the germline V gene, the CDR1 and CDR2 loops are SGDLS and YYNGEE. This clonotype was obtained from a human donor with active COVID-19. The donor label of this sample is uncertain. The chain links TRBV9 with TRBJ2-3, with 7 junctional bases fitting TRBD2. Sequenced material: peripheral blood. The DNA is TGTGCCAGCAGCCCCTTTGGGGGGGGAGACACAGATACGCAGTATTTT. It specifies CASSPFGGGDTDTQYF.